One and the same sample provided the 17 T cell receptor beta chains below, sequenced in a study of cytomegalovirus exposure and HLA in healthy donors. With 60 Vbeta and 13 Jbeta primers, the PCR was carried out. TCRdb's copy holds only in-frame clones and misses some; the assay was immunoSEQ multiplex PCR. Found here are about 150,000 clones, approximately 81% of them singletons; the top ten hold roughly 4%. Input material: PBMCs. The receptor set was obtained from a woman aged 40 to 50 in good health and CMV-seropositive.

The chain combines TRBV28 with TRBJ1-2; tentative D call: TRBD1 (5 bases). V shed 3 bases and J shed 4 bases, with 15 bases lying between them. Germline CDR1 is MDHEN and CDR2 is SYDVKM. The CDR3 consists of 15 residues. CDR3 in DNA: TGTGCCAGCAGTTTCCCCCGCGGGGCGAGCTATGGCTACACCTTC. This encodes CASSFPRGASYGYTF.

The table lists this clone with a few counts. The chain carries TRBV2 and TRBJ2-4; a weak D match, TRBD1 (5 bases). Germline V CDR1 and CDR2: SNHLY, FYNNEI. V was pared by 4 bases and J by 2 bases, with 9 bases between. There are 14 residues in the CDR3. CDR3 sequence (DNA): TGTGCCAGCAGTGTCAAGGGGTCCAAAAACATTCAGTACTTC. The encoded protein is CASSVKGSKNIQYF. The full variable domain, in which reference TRBV2 and TRBJ2-4 provide the parts outside the CDR3, is EPEVTQTPSHQVTQMGQEVILRCVPISNHLYFYWYRQILGQKVEFLVSFYNNEISEKSEIFDDQFSVERPDGSNFTLKIRSTKLEDSAMYFCASSVKGSKNIQYFGAGTRLSVL.

The chain links TRBV29-1 to TRBJ2-3, with 7 bases fitting TRBD1. Trimming removed 3 bases from V and 2 bases from J; junction bases left unmatched: 5. The CDR3 totals 14 residues. CDR1 and CDR2 from the germline V gene are SQVTM and ANQGSEA. The CDR3 here is CSVDGRGHTDTQYF. The CDR3 DNA reads as TGCAGCGTTGACGGTAGGGGGCACACAGATACGCAGTATTTT.

V usage is TRBV5-1 and J usage is TRBJ2-3, with 10 bases fitting TRBD1. V gave up 4 bases and J gave up 4 bases; unmatched junction bases: 15. The length of the CDR3 is 18 residues. From germline, CDR1 is SGHRS and CDR2 YFSETQ. As DNA, the CDR3 is TGCGCCAGCAGCGGGGGACAGGGGCCCGCTCGGGGGCCAGATACGCAGTATTTT. Protein: CASSGGQGPARGPDTQYF.

This clone was counted between two and nine times. The chain is built from TRBV28 and TRBJ2-2; 9 bases line up with TRBD1. J was trimmed by 3 bases and V by 4 bases; bases with no gene match: 6. In germline, CDR1 is MDHEN, CDR2 SYDVKM. This CDR3 has 16 residues. CDR3 DNA: TGTGCCAGCAGTTCACTCCGGGACAGGGACACCGGGGAGCTGTTTTTT. It encodes CASSSLRDRDTGELFF.

The V and J genes are TRBV5-6 and TRBJ2-1, with 9 bases matching TRBD2. This CDR3 comprises 14 residues. Per germline, CDR1 SGHDT and CDR2 YYEEEE. The V gene end was trimmed by 5 bases and the J gene end by 3 bases; junction bases not matched to a gene: 3. DNA for the CDR3: TGTGCCAGCAGAATGACTAGCGGCTACAATGAGCAGTTCTTC. It encodes CASRMTSGYNEQFF.

The rearrangement joins TRBV6-5 to TRBJ2-7; D unclear. V lost 5 bases and J 5 bases, leaving 13 bases between the germline ends. CDR1 is MNHEY and CDR2 is SVGAGI in the germline V gene. The CDR3 spans 13 residues. The CDR3 coding sequence is TGTGCCAGCAGTCCCCGGTTTTTCCACGAGCAGTACTTC. Translation gives CASSPRFFHEQYF.

The chain combines TRBV5-1 with TRBJ1-2; D call uncertain. Germline values: CDR1 SGHRS, CDR2 YFSETQ. V lost 4 bases, J lost 8 bases, and 15 bases lay in between. The CDR3 totals 13 residues. In DNA, the CDR3 is TGCGCCAGCAGCGAGGGAAATTCTAGGGGCTACACCTTC. Translating gives CASSEGNSRGYTF.

The chain recombines TRBV6-5 with TRBJ1-4; 7 bases fit TRBD1. The CDR3 totals 14 residues. Trimming took 8 bases from V and 8 from J; bases not matched to a gene: 11. CDR1 is MNHEY, CDR2 SVGAGI, per germline. DNA of the CDR3: TGTGCCAGCTCCGGACGGGACAGAAAAGAAAAACTGTTTTTT. Its protein product is CASSGRDRKEKLFF.

The genes are TRBV5-1 and TRBJ2-7; 9 bases map to TRBD2. Germline CDR1 reads SGHRS; CDR2 reads YFSETQ. This CDR3 is 14 amino acids long. The V and J ends lost 1 base and 6 bases, in that order; junction bases with no gene match: 5. This chain's CDR3 is CASSLLSGSGEQYF. Here the CDR3 DNA reads TGCGCCAGCAGCTTGCTTAGCGGGAGTGGCGAGCAGTACTTC.

This clone has a single count. The chain carries TRBV10-1 and TRBJ1-2; D is unresolved. Germline-derived CDR1 and CDR2 are WNHNN and SYGVQD (reference sequence). Trimming removed 5 bases at V and 8 bases at J, with 9 bases between. The CDR3 has 11 residues. The CDR3 sequence: CASSSTGGYTF. As DNA, the CDR3 is TGCGCCAGCAGTTCGACGGGGGGCTACACCTTC.

This chain joins TRBV5-1 and TRBJ2-1; TRBD2 aligns across 13 bases. Germline V gene data show CDR1 as SGHRS and CDR2 as YFSETQ. Trimming cost V 1 base and J 7 bases; bases outside gene matches: 8. CDR3 size: 17 residues. Here the CDR3 reads CASSLRTSGGTINEQFF. Written as DNA, the CDR3 is TGCGCCAGCAGCTTGCGGACTAGCGGGGGTACGATTAATGAGCAGTTCTTC.

This clone was seen a few times. The chain has TRBV5-1 and TRBJ1-1; 8 positions match TRBD1. The V segment lost 4 bases and the J segment 1 base; nucleotides outside the gene matches: 6. Germline values: CDR1 SGHRS, CDR2 YFSETQ. The CDR3 loop spans 15 amino acids. The CDR3 sequence is CASSVRTGTNTEAFF. The CDR3 DNA reads TGCGCCAGCAGCGTTAGGACAGGGACGAACACTGAAGCTTTCTTT.

A word on this clone: One end of the junction varies from germline; a read error may be responsible. The chain couples TRBV7-7 to TRBJ2-5; 15 nucleotides line up with TRBD2. CDR3 length: 16 amino acids. Germline-derived CDR1 and CDR2 are SSHAT and FNYEAQ (reference sequence). CDR3: CASSSGTSGGKETQYF. As DNA, the CDR3 is TGTGCTAGCAGTTCCGGGACTAGCGGGGGGAAAGAGACCCAGTACTTC.

This clone was seen more than once but under ten times. This chain links TRBV4-2 with TRBJ1-2; D perhaps matches TRBD1 (5 bases). From germline, CDR1 is LGHNA and CDR2 YNFKEQ. Between the trimmed V and J ends, which lost 1 base and 1 base, there was a span of 10 bases. This CDR3 is 15 amino acids long. The CDR3 DNA is TGTGCCAGCAGCCAAGGCCTTGACAGTAACTATGGCTACACCTTC. It specifies CASSQGLDSNYGYTF.

V gene TRBV29-1 combines with J gene TRBJ1-5; tentative D call: TRBD1 (5 bases). This CDR3 is 15 amino acids long. Germline V lookup: CDR1 SQVTM, CDR2 ANQGSEA. Between the trimmed V and J ends, which lost 4 bases and 7 bases, there was a span of 20 bases. CDR3 DNA sequence: TGCAGCGTTGGGGAGGGGTTCGACTCCGGCCAGCCCCAGCATTTT. As protein: CSVGEGFDSGQPQHF.

The V call is TRBV7-8, the J call TRBJ2-7; TRBD1 matches at 8 bases. The junction had 9 bases not matched to a gene; V was cut back by 5 bases and J by 0 bases. Germline values: CDR1 SGHVS, CDR2 FQNEAQ. The CDR3 has 16 amino acids. The chain's CDR3 is CASSRSGQGLSYEQYF. CDR3 DNA: TGTGCCAGCAGCCGCTCCGGACAGGGTCTCTCCTACGAGCAGTACTTC.